This T cell receptor (beta chain) originates from a study of T cells after yellow fever vaccination (dated by TCRdb to between 2019 and 2020). A note on the overall study: Libraries from fractions with low cell numbers were prepared with the SMART-Seq v4 Ultra Low Input RNA kit. To track T-cell clones before and after primary and booster YFV17D yellow fever vaccination, bulk TCR alpha and beta repertoires were sequenced longitudinally. Two healthy male donors made up the cohort, one aged 18 to 30 years and the other aged 30 to 40 years. Blood was drawn at multiple timepoints before and after primary and secondary immunization, with bulk PBMC replicates and cell subsets isolated. Study-level results and caveats: A small fraction of clonotypes appeared in both the CD4 and CD8 compartments, likely as a result of convergent recombination. The secondary T-cell response was weaker than the primary response but faster, peaking on day 5 instead of day 15. Because abundant contaminating clonotypes from the bulk population could be contained in FACS-sorted repertoires, computational filtering was required. Most clones expanded after primary vaccination (almost 98% of CD4 and roughly 91% of CD8) were re-detected after the booster, suggesting that broad memory maintenance occurred. The study included only two donors, which limits how far the findings can be generalized.

Sample treatment or condition, as interpreted from the label and publication: live attenuated yellow fever vaccine strain. A standard Ficoll-Paque protocol was used to isolate PBMCs from peripheral blood. Dynabeads CD4 and CD8 positive selection kits were used to isolate the CD4 and CD8 T-cell fractions. TriZol was used to extract RNA from bulk PBMCs, from CD4 and CD8 fractions, and from dextramer-positive and dextramer-negative fractions. The listed sequencing device is Illumina NovaSeq 6000. TCR cDNA was made using 5'RACE template switching, a step that added a universal primer site and unique molecular identifiers. Priming of cDNA synthesis was performed from both the TCR alpha and TCR beta constant segments. Libraries were amplified in two PCR steps, with sample barcodes and sequencing adapters added in the second step. Sequencing of libraries was performed on Illumina HiSeq 2500 (2x100 bp) or NovaSeq (2x150 bp). In the source study's methods: MIGEC was used to demultiplex reads and collapse the reads into UMI consensus sequences, and MiXCR was used for V(D)J alignment. Using edgeR on replicate PBMC samples, clonotypes were called vaccine-responding if FDR was below 0.01 and the log2 fold change was above 5 up to day 15. Each bulk clonotype received a CD4 or CD8 identity based on whether the sequenced CD4 or CD8 repertoire contained that clonotype at higher abundance. Through fastp at Q25 and MiXCR, TCRdb rebuilt clones from the public reads, retaining in-frame beta chains. Each entry is one CDR3 protein sequence, shown with its most common DNA and genes. It is TCRdb's table, rather than the study itself, that gives the V and J calls and clone size. For this sample there are 150,000 to 200,000 distinct CDR3 sequences; approximately 11% appear just once. About 40% of the sample is taken by the ten largest.

The CDR1 and CDR2 encoded by the germline V gene are MDHEN and SYDVKM. V is pared back by 7 bases and J by 0 bases, with 24 bases lying between the germline termini. Reading from cysteine to phenylalanine, the CDR3 counts 19 amino acids. The kept DNA is CDR3 alone, 57 bases in frame from the first base. In this sample, this clonotype turned up a few times. The antigen it binds to is not known. No per-base quality is available; no much larger clone lies one base away. The V and J genes are TRBV28 and TRBJ2-2; perhaps TRBD2 is the D gene, with 7 bases matching. This TCR was sampled from a man between 18 and 29 years old who received the YFV17D yellow fever vaccine. Sequenced material: CD8+ T cells sorted from PBMCs, taken 15 days after the yellow fever booster vaccination. The CDR3 region reads CASISLGWRGPTNTGELFF. The DNA is TGTGCCAGCATCAGCCTAGGGTGGCGGGGGCCCACGAACACCGGGGAGCTGTTTTTT.